A selection of T cell receptor beta chains follows, all from one sample in a study of regulatory T cells in long-lasting Graves disease. TCRdb re-analysed the multiplex PCR reads in MiXCR, keeping a single row per CDR3 protein. The table records approximately 540,000 distinct CDR3 sequences, more than 10% of them present only once. The same data also went into a second study, on T cells in Graves' hyperthyroidism and ophthalmopathy.

The starting material was peripheral blood mononuclear cells (PBMCs), obtained at new diagnosis, from a patient treated with antithyroid drugs. Receptors originate from a woman younger than 45 with Graves disease. Each CDR3 is given with its conserved first and last residue. Fields, in order: CDR3 protein, V gene, J gene.

CASSPPNTGELFF,TRBV18,TRBJ2-2
CASSAGPAGEQYF,TRBV5-6,TRBJ2-7
CASGEGYEQYF,TRBV6-1,TRBJ2-7
CASSYGEGNTIYF,TRBV6-5,TRBJ1-3
CASSQLSPGAGETQYF,TRBV4-1,TRBJ2-5
CASSLQGNYQETQYF,TRBV5-1,TRBJ2-5
CASSYRVLAGVNIDEQYF,TRBV6-5,TRBJ2-7
CASSAERPSGRVNEQFF,TRBV2,TRBJ2-1
CAWSRGMNTEAFF,TRBV30,TRBJ1-1
CASSLMGQGLKDLHF,TRBV11-3,TRBJ1-6
CAWSGYFGTAPLRGQYF,TRBV30,TRBJ2-7
CASTMWAGRTDTQYF,TRBV6-1,TRBJ2-3
CASSSLGLAVYEQYF,TRBV6-1,TRBJ2-7
CASSRQGTEEGYEQYF,TRBV9,TRBJ2-7
CASSPGTGSSTDTQYF,TRBV5-8,TRBJ2-3
CASSIRGSSYNEQFF,TRBV19,TRBJ2-1